This T cell receptor beta chain was identified in a study of T cell responses to AZD1222 COVID-19 vaccine. Germline V CDR1 and CDR2: SGDLS, YYNGEE. The CDR3 extends over 15 amino acids. The data were produced by immunoSEQ multiplex PCR, yet TCRdb's version contains in-frame clones alone and is incomplete. The sample has around 200,000 clones, 85% to 95% seen once. This TCR derives from an adult in good health. The chain joins TRBV9 to TRBJ2-5, with 7 nucleotides matching TRBD1. The end of the DNA fits TRBJ2-7 better, so the J call may be wrong. Sample: peripheral blood, taken on day 0 of AZD1222 vaccination. The CDR3 spells CASSVRTGIIYEQYF. The CDR3 DNA sequence: TGTGCCAGCAGCGTCCGGACAGGAATAATCTACGAGCAGTACTTC.